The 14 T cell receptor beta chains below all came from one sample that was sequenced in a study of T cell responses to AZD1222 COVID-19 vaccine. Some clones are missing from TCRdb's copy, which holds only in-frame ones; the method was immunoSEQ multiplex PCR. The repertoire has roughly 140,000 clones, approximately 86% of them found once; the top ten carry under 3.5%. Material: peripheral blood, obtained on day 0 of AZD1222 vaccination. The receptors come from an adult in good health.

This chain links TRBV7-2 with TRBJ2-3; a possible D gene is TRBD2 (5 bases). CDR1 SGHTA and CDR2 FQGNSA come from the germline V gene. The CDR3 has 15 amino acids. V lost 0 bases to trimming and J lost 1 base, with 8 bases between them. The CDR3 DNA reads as TGTGCCAGCAGCTTAGCGGGAGCTGGCACAGATACGCAGTATTTT. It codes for CASSLAGAGTDTQYF. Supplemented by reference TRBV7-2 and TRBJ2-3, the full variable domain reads GAGVSQSPSNKVTEKGKDVELRCDPISGHTALYWYRQSLGQGLEFLIYFQGNSAPDKSGLPSDRFSAERTGGSVSTLTIQRTQQEDSAVYLCASSLAGAGTDTQYFGPGTRLTVL.

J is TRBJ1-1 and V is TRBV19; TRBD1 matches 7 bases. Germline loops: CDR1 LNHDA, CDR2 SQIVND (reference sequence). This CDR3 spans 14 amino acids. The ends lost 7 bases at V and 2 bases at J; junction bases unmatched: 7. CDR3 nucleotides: TGTGCCAGTACCCCGGGACAGTCTAACACTGAAGCTTTCTTT. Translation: CASTPGQSNTEAFF.

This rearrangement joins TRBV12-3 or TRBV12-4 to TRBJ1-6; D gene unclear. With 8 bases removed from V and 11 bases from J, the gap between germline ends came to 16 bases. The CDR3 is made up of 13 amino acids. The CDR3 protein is CASGGLGGAPLHF. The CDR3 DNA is TGTGCCAGCGGCGGACTGGGTGGGGCACCCCTCCACTTT.

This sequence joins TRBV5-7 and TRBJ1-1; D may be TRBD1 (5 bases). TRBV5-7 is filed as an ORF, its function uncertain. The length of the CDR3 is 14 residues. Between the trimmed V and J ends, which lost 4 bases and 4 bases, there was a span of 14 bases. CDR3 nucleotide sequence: TGTGCCAGCAGCCTACAGGCGGGGGGCACTGAAGCTTTCTTT. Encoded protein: CASSLQAGGTEAFF.

CDR3 nucleotide sequence: TGTGCCAGCAGTTTGAAACTAGCGGGAGGGCATCGTTTTGATACGCAGTATTTT. As protein: CASSLKLAGGHRFDTQYF. The genes are TRBV28 and TRBJ2-3, with 13 bases fitting TRBD2. In germline, CDR1 is MDHEN, CDR2 SYDVKM. Germline trimming cut 3 bases from V and 6 bases from J; bases unmatched to any gene: 12. The CDR3 sequence is 18 residues long.

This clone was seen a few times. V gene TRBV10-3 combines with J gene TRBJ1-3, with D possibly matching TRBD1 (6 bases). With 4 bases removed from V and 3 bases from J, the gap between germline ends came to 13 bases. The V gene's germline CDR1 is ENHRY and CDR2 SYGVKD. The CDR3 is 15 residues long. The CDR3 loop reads CAISALGAGGNTIYF. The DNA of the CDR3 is TGTGCCATCAGTGCTTTGGGGGCAGGTGGAAACACCATATATTTT.

The CDR3 protein is CATGPGLVRETQYF. The CDR3 DNA reads TGTGCCACCGGCCCGGGACTAGTCAGGGAGACCCAGTACTTC. The chain joins TRBV15 to TRBJ2-5; 8 bases agree with TRBD2. The CDR3 extends over 14 amino acids. With V trimmed by 8 bases and J by 5 bases, 10 bases remained unmatched. Germline V lookup: CDR1 LNHNV, CDR2 YYDKDF (reference sequence).

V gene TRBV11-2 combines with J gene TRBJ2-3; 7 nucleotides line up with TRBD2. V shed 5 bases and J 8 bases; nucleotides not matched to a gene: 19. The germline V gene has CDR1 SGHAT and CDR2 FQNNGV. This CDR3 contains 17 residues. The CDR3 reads CASSLMATSWVMGTQYF. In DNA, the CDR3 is TGTGCCAGCAGCCTAATGGCGACTAGCTGGGTAATGGGTACGCAGTATTTT.

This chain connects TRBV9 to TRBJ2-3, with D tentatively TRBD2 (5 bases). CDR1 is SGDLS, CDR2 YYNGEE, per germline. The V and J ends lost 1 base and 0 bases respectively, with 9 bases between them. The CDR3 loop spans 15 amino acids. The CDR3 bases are TGTGCCAGCAGCGTAATAGCGACTAGCACAGATACGCAGTATTTT. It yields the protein CASSVIATSTDTQYF.

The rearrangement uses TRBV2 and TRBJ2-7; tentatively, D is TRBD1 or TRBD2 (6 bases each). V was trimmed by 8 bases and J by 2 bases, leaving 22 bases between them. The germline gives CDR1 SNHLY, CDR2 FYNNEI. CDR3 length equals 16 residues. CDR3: CASSGWGETGAYEQYF. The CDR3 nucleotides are TGTGCCAGCTCAGGGTGGGGGGAGACAGGCGCCTACGAGCAGTACTTC.

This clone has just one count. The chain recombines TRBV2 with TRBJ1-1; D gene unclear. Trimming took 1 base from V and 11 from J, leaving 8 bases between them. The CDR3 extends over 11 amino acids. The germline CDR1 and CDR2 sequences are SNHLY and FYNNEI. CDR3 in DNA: TGTGCCAGCAGTGAAGACAGTTCGGCTTTCTTT. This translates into CASSEDSSAFF.

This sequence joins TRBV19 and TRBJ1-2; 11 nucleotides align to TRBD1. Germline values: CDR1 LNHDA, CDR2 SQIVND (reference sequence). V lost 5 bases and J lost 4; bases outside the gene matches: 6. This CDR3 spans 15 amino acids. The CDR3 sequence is CASSPTGTGGYGYTF. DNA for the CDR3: TGTGCCAGTAGTCCCACCGGGACAGGGGGCTATGGCTACACCTTC. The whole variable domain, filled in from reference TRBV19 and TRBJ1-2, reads DGGITQSPKYLFRKEGQNVTLSCEQNLNHDAMYWYRQDPGQGLRLIYYSQIVNDFQKGDIAEGYSVSREKKESFPLTVTSAQKNPTAFYLCASSPTGTGGYGYTFGSGTRLTVV.

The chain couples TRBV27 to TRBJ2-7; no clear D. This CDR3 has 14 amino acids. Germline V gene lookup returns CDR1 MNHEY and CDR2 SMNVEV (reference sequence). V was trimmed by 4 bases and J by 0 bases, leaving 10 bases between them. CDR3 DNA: TGTGCCAGCAGTTGGACCCGAAGCTCCTACGAGCAGTACTTC. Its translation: CASSWTRSSYEQYF.

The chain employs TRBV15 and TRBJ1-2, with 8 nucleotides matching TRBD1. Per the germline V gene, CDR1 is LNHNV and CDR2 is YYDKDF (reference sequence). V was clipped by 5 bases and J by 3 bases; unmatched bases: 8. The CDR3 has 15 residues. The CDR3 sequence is CATSVTGTGDYGYTF. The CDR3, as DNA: TGTGCCACCAGCGTAACCGGGACAGGTGACTATGGCTACACCTTC.